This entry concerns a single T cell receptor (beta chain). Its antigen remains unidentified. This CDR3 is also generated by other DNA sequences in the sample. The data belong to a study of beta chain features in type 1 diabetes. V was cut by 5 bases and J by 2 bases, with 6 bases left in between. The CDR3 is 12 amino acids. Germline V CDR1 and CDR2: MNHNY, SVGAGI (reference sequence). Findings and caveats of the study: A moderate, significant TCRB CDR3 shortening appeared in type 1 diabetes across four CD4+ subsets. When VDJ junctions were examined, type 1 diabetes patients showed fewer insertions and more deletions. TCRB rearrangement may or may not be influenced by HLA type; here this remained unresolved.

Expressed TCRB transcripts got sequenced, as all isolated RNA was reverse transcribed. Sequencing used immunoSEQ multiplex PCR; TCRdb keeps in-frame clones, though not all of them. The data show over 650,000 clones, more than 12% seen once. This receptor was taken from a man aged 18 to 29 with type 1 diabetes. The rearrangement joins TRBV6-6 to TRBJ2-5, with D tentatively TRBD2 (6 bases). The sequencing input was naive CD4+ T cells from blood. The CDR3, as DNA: TGTGCCAGCAGTGGGGGGCAAGAGACCCAGTACTTC. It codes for CASSGGQETQYF.